The source of this T cell receptor beta chain is a study of T cells in Graves' hyperthyroidism and ophthalmopathy. Notes on the study in general: Also found in blood were most expanded thyroid clonotypes above 0.001. From stable hyperthyroidism, ophthalmopathy was separated by a 13 V-J model.

Amplified TCR beta CDR3 regions came from RNA transcripts. With the HTBI primer set, the TCR CDR3 went through a first round of RT-PCR. In TCRdb, the multiplex PCR reads were re-called with MiXCR into one record per CDR3 protein. The repertoire has 400,000 to 550,000 distinct CDR3 sequences, roughly a quarter of them found once; the top ten carry around 10%. Germline CDR1 is PRHDT and CDR2 is FYEKMQ (reference sequence). This CDR3 comprises 14 residues. V shed 4 bases and J shed 8 bases, with 17 bases lying between them. Lactation, pregnancy, other autoimmune disease or uncontrolled infection excluded patients. Orbital computed tomography, thyroid ultrasound, serum thyroxine and TRAb, and clinical symptoms together informed the diagnoses. This clonotype was recorded at least ten times. No antigen is known for it.

The J gene is TRBJ1-2, the V gene TRBV13, with a tentative D call TRBD1 (5 bases). The sequence was obtained from a woman aged 30 to 39 with Graves' ophthalmopathy. Sequenced: blood. CDR3 region: CASSSDRGGNGYTF. The CDR3 nucleotides are TGTGCCAGCAGCTCCGACCGGGGCGGGAACGGCTACACCTTC.